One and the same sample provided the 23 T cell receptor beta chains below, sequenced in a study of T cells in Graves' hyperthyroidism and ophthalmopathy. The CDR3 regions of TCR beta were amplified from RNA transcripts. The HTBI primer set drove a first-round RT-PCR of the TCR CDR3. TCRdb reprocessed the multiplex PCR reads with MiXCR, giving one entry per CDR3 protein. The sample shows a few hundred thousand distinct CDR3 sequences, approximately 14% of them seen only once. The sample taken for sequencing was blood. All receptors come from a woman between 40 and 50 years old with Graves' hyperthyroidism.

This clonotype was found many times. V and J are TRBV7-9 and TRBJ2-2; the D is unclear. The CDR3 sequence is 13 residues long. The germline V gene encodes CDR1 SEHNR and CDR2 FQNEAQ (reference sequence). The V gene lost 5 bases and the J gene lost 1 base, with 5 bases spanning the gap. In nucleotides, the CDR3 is TGTGCCAGCAGCACGAAGAACACCGGGGAGCTGTTTTTT. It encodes CASSTKNTGELFF.

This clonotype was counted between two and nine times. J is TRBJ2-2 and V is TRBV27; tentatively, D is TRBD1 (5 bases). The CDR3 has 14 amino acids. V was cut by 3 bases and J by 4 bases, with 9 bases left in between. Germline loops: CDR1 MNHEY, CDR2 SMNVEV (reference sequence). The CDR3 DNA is TGTGCCAGCAGTTTCCAACAGGCCACCGGGGAGCTGTTTTTT. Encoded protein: CASSFQQATGELFF.

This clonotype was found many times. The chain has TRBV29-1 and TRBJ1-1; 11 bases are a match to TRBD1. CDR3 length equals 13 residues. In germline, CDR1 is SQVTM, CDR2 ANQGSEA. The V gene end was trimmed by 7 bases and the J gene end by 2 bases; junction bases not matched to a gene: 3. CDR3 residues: CSGGQGANTEAFF. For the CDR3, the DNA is TGCAGCGGCGGACAGGGGGCAAACACTGAAGCTTTCTTT.

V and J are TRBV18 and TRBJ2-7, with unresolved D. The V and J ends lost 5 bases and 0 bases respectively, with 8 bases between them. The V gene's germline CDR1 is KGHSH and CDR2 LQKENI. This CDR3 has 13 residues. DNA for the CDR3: TGTGCCAGCTCAGGCTACCCCTCCTACGAGCAGTACTTC. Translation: CASSGYPSYEQYF.

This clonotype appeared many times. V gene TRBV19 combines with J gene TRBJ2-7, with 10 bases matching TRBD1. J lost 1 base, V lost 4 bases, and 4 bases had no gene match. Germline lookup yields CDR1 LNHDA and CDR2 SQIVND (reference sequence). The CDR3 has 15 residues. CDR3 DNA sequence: TGTGCCAGTAGTACGAAGGGACAGGGGTCCTACGAGCAGTACTTC. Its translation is CASSTKGQGSYEQYF.

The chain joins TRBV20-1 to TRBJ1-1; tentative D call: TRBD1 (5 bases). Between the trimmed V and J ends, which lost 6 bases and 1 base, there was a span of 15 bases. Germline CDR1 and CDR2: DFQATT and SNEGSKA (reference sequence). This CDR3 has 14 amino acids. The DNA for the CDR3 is TGCAGTGCCCTCGACAGACTCGGGAACACTGAAGCTTTCTTT. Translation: CSALDRLGNTEAFF.

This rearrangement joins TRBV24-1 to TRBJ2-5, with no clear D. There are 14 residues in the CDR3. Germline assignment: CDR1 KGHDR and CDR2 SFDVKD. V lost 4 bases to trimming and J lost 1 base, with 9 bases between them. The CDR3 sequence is CATSDPGLQETQYF. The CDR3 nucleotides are TGTGCCACCAGTGACCCCGGGCTCCAAGAGACCCAGTACTTC.

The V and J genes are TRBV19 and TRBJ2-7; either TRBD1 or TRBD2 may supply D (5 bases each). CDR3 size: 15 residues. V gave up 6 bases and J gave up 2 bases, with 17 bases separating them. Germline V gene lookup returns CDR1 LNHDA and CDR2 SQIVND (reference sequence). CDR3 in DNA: TGTGCCAGTAGCAAAGCTCCGGGACCCCCCTACGAGCAGTACTTC. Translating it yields CASSKAPGPPYEQYF.

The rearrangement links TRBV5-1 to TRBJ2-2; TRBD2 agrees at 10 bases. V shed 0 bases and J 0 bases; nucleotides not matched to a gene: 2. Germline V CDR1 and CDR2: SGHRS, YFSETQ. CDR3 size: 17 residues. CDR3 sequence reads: CASSLVLAGSNTGELFF. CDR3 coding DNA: TGCGCCAGCAGCTTGGTACTAGCGGGATCGAACACCGGGGAGCTGTTTTTT.

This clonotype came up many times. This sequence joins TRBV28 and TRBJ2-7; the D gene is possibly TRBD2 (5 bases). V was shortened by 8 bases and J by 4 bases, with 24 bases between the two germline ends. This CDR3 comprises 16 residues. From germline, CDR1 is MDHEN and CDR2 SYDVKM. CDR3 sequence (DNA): TGTGCCAGCGGGTCGGGGTTAATCCTGGGCTCGTACGAGCAGTACTTC. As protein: CASGSGLILGSYEQYF.

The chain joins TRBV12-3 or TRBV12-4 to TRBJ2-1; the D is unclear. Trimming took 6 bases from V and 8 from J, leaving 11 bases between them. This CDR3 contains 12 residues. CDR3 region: CASSRSSDEQFF. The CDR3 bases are TGTGCCAGCAGCCGTAGCAGCGATGAGCAGTTCTTC.

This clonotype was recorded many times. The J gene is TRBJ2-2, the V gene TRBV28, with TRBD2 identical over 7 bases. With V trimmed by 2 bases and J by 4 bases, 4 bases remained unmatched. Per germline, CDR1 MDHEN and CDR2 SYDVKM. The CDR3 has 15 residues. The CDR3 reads CASSLAGVVTGELFF. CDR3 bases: TGTGCCAGCAGTTTAGCGGGAGTGGTCACCGGGGAGCTGTTTTTT.

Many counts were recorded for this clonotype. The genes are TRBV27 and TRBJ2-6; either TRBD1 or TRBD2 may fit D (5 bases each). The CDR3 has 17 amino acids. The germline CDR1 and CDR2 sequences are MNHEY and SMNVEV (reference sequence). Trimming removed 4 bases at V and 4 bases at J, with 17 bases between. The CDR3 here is CASSSIGRGLGANVLTF. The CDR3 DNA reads TGTGCCAGCAGTTCTATCGGACGGGGCCTCGGGGCCAACGTCCTGACTTTC.

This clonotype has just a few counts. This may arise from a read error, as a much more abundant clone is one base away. The CDR3 DNA is TGTGCCAGCAGCTTAGACGGCCCGAGCTCCTACGAGCAGTACTTC. It translates to CASSLDGPSSYEQYF. The rearrangement uses TRBV7-2 and TRBJ2-7, with D unresolved. The length of the CDR3 is 15 residues. Germline CDR1 SGHTA, CDR2 FQGNSA. V shed 1 base and J shed 0 bases, with 10 bases lying between them.

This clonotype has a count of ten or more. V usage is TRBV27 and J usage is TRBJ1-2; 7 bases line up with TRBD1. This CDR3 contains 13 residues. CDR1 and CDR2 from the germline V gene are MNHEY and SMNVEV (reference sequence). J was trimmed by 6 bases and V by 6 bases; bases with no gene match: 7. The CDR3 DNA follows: TGTGCCAGCAGAGACACAGGGGCCAATGGCTACACCTTC. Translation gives CASRDTGANGYTF.

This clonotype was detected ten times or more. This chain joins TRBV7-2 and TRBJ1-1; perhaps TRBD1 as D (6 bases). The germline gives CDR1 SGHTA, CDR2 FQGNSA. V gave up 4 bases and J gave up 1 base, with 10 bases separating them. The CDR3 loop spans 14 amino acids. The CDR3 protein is CASSSQGTNTEAFF. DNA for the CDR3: TGTGCCAGCAGCTCACAGGGAACGAACACTGAAGCTTTCTTT.

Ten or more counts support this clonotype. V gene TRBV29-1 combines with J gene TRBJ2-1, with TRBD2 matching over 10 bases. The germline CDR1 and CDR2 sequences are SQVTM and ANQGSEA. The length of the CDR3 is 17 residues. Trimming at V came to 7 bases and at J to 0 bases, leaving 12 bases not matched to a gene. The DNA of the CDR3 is TGCAGCGGTATCGGGCTAGCGGGAGAAGGCTCCTACAATGAGCAGTTCTTC. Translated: CSGIGLAGEGSYNEQFF.

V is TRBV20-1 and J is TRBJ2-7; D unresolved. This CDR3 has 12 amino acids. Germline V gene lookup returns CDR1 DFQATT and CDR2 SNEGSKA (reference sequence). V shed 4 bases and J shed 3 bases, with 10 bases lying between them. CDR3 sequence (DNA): TGCAGTGCTACCTACCGGAGCTACGAGCAGTACTTC. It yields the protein CSATYRSYEQYF.

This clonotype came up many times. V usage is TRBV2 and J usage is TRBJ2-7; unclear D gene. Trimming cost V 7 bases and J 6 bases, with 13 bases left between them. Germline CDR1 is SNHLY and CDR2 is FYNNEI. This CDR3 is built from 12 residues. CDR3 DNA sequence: TGTGCCAGCAAAATCCGGATGGGCGAGCAGTACTTC. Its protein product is CASKIRMGEQYF.

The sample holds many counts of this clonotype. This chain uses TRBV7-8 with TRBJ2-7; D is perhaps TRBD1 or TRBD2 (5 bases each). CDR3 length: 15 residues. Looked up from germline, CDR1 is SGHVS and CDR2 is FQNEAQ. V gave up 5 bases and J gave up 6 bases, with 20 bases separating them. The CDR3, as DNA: TGTGCCAGCAGCGCTCGTGGGACCGCACCTGGCGAGCAGTACTTC. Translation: CASSARGTAPGEQYF.

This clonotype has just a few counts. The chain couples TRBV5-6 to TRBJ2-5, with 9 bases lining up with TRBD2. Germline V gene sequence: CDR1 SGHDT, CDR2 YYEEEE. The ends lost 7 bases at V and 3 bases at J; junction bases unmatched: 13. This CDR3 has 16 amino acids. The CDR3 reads CASLSKGTSKEETQYF. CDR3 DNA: TGTGCCAGCCTATCTAAGGGGACTAGCAAGGAAGAGACCCAGTACTTC.

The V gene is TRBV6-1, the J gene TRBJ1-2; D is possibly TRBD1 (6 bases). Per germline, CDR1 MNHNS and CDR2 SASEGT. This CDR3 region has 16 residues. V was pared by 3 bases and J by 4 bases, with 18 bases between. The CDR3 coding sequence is TGTGCCAGCAGTGACCCTTTCAGGACAGATTCCTATGGCTACACCTTC. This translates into CASSDPFRTDSYGYTF.

CDR3 protein: CASSLGAGTTNTEAFF. The CDR3 nucleotides read TGTGCCAGCAGCTTGGGTGCGGGGACAACGAACACTGAAGCTTTCTTT. V and J are TRBV5-4 and TRBJ1-1, with D maybe TRBD1 (6 bases). Trimming removed 0 bases at V and 1 base at J, with 13 bases between. This CDR3 is 16 amino acids long. The germline V gene encodes CDR1 SGHNT and CDR2 YYREEE (reference sequence).